This T cell receptor beta chain was captured by sequencing in a study of cytomegalovirus exposure and HLA in healthy donors. Findings and limits, study-wide: Cytomegalovirus status, reportedly, was diagnosed with high specificity and sensitivity by the classifier.

Remarks on this clone: Its target is unknown.

The CDR3 length is 15 residues. Germline trimming cut 4 bases from V and 5 bases from J; bases unmatched to any gene: 12. Germline V CDR1 and CDR2: SGHNT, YYREEE (reference sequence). The data were produced by immunoSEQ multiplex PCR, yet TCRdb's version contains in-frame clones alone and is incomplete. The sample lists roughly 300,000 clones, roughly 88% occurring once. Sequenced sample: PBMCs. The V gene is TRBV5-4, the J gene TRBJ2-7, with TRBD2 matching over 7 bases. The TCR comes from a woman under 30 in good health and CMV-seronegative. CDR3 coding DNA: TGTGCCAGCAGCCCCCGGGGGGAGGGCCGGGACGAGCAGTACTTC. This encodes CASSPRGEGRDEQYF.